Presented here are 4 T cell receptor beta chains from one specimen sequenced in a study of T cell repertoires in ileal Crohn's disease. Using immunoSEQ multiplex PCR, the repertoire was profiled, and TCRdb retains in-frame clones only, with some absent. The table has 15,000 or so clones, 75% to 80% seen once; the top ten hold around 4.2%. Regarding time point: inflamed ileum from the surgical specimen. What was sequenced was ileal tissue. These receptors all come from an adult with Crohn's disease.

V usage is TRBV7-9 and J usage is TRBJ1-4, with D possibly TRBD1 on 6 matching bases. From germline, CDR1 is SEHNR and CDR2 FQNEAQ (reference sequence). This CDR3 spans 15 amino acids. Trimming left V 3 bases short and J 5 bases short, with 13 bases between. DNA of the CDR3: TGTGCCAGCAGCTTTGGGGGCCGGGGGAATGAAAAACTGTTTTTT. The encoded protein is CASSFGGRGNEKLFF.

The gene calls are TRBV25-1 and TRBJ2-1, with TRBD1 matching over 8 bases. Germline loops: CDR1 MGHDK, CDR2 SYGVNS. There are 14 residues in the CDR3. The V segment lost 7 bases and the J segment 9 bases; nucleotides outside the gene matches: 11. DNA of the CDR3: TGTGCCAGCACCAAAGGGGGACAGGCTGTTGAGCAGTTCTTC. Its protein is CASTKGGQAVEQFF.

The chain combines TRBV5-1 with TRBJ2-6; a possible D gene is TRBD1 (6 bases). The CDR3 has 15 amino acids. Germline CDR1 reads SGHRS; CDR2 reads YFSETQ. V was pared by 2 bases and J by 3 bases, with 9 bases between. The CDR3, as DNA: TGCGCCAGCAGCTTACAGGGTGTTGGGGCCAACGTCCTGACTTTC. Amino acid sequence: CASSLQGVGANVLTF.

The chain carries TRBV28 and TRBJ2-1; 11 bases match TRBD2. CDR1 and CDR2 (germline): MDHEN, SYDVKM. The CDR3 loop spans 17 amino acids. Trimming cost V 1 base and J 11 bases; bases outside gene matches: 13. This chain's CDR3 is CASSLSSGGLGGFKQFF. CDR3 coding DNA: TGTGCCAGCAGTTTATCTAGCGGGGGGCTTGGCGGGTTTAAGCAGTTCTTC.